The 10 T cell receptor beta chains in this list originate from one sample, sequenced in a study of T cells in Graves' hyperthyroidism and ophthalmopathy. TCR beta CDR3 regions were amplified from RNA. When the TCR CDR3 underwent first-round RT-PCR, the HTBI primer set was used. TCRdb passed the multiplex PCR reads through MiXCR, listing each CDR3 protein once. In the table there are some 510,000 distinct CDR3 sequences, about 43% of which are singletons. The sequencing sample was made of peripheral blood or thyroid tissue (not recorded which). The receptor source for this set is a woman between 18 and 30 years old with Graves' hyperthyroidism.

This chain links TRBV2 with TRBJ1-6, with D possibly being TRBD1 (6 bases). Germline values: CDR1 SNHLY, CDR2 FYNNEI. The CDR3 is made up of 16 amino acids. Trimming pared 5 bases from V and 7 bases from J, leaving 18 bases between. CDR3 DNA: TGTGCCAGCAGTACCTCGGACAGAGATAGAAATTCACCCCTCCACTTT. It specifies CASSTSDRDRNSPLHF.

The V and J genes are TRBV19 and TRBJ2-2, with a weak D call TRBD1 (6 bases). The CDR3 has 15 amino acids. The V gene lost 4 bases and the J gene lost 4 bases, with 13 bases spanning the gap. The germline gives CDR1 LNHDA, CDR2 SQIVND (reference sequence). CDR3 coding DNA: TGTGCCAGTAGTAGTCCGGGACACCCCACCGGGGAGCTGTTTTTT. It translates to CASSSPGHPTGELFF.

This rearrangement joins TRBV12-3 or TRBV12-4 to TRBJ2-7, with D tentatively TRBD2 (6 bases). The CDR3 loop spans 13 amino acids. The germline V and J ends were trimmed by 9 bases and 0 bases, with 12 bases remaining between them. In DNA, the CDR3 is TGTGCCAGTAGGAGGGCCCTCTCCTACGAGCAGTACTTC. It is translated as CASRRALSYEQYF.

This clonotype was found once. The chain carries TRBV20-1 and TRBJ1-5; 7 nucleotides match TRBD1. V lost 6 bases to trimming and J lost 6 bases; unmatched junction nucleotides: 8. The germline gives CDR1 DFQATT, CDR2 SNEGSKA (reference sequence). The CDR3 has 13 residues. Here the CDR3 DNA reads TGCAGTGCCCTCGACAGGGCCGCTCAGCCCCAGCATTTT. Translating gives CSALDRAAQPQHF.

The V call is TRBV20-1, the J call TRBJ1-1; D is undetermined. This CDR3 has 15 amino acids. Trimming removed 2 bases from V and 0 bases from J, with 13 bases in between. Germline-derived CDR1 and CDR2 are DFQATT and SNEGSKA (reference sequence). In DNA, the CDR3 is TGCAGTGCTAGACAGCCAGGCCTCTTGAACACTGAAGCTTTCTTT. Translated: CSARQPGLLNTEAFF.

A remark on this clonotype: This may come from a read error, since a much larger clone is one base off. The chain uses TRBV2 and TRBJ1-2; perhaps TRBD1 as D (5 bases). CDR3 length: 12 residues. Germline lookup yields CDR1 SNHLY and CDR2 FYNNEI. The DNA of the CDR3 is TGTGCCAGCTGTGAGGGGTCCTATGGCTACACCTTC. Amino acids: CASCEGSYGYTF.

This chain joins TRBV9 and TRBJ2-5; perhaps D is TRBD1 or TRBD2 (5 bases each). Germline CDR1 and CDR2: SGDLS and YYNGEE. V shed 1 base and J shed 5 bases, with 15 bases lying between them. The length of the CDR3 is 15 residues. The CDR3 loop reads CASSVRDAPAETQYF. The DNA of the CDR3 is TGTGCCAGCAGCGTACGGGACGCCCCGGCGGAGACCCAGTACTTC. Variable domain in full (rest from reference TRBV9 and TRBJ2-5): DSGVTQTPKHLITATGQRVTLRCSPRSGDLSVYWYQQSLDQGLQFLIQYYNGEERAKGNILERFSAQQFPDLHSELNLSSLELGDSALYFCASSVRDAPAETQYFGPGTRLLVL.

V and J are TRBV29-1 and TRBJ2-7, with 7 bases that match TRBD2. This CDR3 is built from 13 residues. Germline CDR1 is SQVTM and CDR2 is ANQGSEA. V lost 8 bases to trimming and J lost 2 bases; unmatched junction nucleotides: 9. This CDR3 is CSSETSETYEQYF. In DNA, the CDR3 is TGCAGCAGTGAAACTAGCGAAACCTACGAGCAGTACTTC.

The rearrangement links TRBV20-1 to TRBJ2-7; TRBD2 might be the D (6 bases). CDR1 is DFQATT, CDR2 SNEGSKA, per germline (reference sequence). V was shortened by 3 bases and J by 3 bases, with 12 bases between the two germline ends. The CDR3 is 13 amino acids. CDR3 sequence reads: CSASSGGYYEQYF. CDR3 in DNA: TGCAGTGCTAGTAGCGGCGGGTACTACGAGCAGTACTTC.

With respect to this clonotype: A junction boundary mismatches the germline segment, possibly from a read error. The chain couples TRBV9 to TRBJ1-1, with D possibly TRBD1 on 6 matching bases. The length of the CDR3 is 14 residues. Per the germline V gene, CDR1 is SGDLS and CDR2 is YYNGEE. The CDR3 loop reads CASTVGDGGAEAFF. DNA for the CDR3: TGTGCCAGCACCGTAGGGGACGGGGGCGCGGAAGCTTTCTTT.